Detailed here is one T cell receptor beta chain. The antigen is undetermined. Use of 60 Vbeta and 13 Jbeta primers characterized the PCR. TCRdb's table, derived via immunoSEQ multiplex PCR, lists solely in-frame clones and lacks some. Here the sample spans about 110,000 clones, about 70% being singletons. This sample was included in a study of cytomegalovirus exposure and HLA in healthy donors. Study-wide points: CMV antigen specificity was confirmed in vitro for three CMV-associated chains. Presence/absence analyses rested on an assumption that sequencing depth was roughly uniform across donors. Association of a missense DCLRE1C variant with TCR beta V- and J-gene trimming was reported in a later analysis.

The CDR3 runs 15 residues. Germline loops: CDR1 SGHRS, CDR2 YFSETQ. The trim removed 4 bases at V and 2 bases at J, leaving 8 bases unmatched. This TCR was sampled from a female donor in good health and CMV-seronegative. The specimen sequenced was PBMCs. The chain has TRBV5-1 and TRBJ2-7; 8 bases are shared with TRBD1. CDR3 sequence: CASSKGETGAYEQYF. In nucleotides, the CDR3 is TGCGCCAGCAGCAAGGGGGAGACAGGGGCCTACGAGCAGTACTTC.